Below, 27 T cell receptor beta chains from the same sample are listed, as sequenced in a study of blood T cell repertoires in COVID-19. The assay was immunoSEQ multiplex PCR, and TCRdb's table has in-frame clones only and misses some. Altogether fewer than 120,000 clones are present, over 65% being singletons, with the ten largest covering roughly 3.8%. The sequenced material came from peripheral blood. The source is a woman aged 80 or over with acute or convalescent COVID-19.

The chain links TRBV7-9 to TRBJ1-3, with D unresolved. Germline lookup yields CDR1 SEHNR and CDR2 FQNEAQ (reference sequence). The CDR3 is 12 residues long. CDR3 residues: CAAREEGNTIYF. The DNA for the CDR3 is TGTGCGGCCCGGGAGGAAGGAAACACCATATATTTT.

The chain recombines TRBV9 with TRBJ1-5, with unresolved D. This CDR3 comprises 14 residues. Germline V gene lookup returns CDR1 SGDLS and CDR2 YYNGEE. V was shortened by 2 bases and J by 4 bases, with 10 bases between the two germline ends. In DNA, the CDR3 is TGTGCCAGCAGCGTGGGTTGGGCTAATCAGCCCCAGCATTTT. Its protein product is CASSVGWANQPQHF.

The V and J genes are TRBV2 and TRBJ2-7; 8 bases agree with TRBD1. V gave up 4 bases and J gave up 6 bases; unmatched junction bases: 11. The CDR3 covers 15 residues. Per the germline V gene, CDR1 is SNHLY and CDR2 is FYNNEI. The CDR3 spells CASSVPGQESGEQYF. The DNA for the CDR3 is TGTGCCAGCAGTGTGCCGGGACAGGAATCCGGCGAGCAGTACTTC. Full variable domain (missing parts from reference TRBV2 and TRBJ2-7): EPEVTQTPSHQVTQMGQEVILRCVPISNHLYFYWYRQILGQKVEFLVSFYNNEISEKSEIFDDQFSVERPDGSNFTLKIRSTKLEDSAMYFCASSVPGQESGEQYFGPGTRLTVT.

The genes are TRBV5-1 and TRBJ1-4; the match to TRBD1 covers 7 bases. Germline V gene lookup returns CDR1 SGHRS and CDR2 YFSETQ. V was clipped by 0 bases and J by 5 bases; unmatched bases: 4. The CDR3 runs to 15 residues. The chain's CDR3 is CASSLEGTDNEKLFF. The CDR3 region has the DNA TGCGCCAGCAGCTTGGAAGGGACAGACAATGAAAAACTGTTTTTT. Together with reference TRBV5-1 and TRBJ1-4, the CDR3 gives the full variable domain: KAGVTQTPRYLIKTRGQQVTLSCSPISGHRSVSWYQQTPGQGLQFLFEYFSETQRNKGNFPGRFSGRQFSNSRSEMNVSTLELGDSALYLCASSLEGTDNEKLFFGSGTQLSVL.

This chain uses TRBV24-1 with TRBJ1-1, with D unresolved. The CDR3 is made up of 12 amino acids. The germline gives CDR1 KGHDR, CDR2 SFDVKD. V shed 2 bases and J shed 10 bases, with 10 bases lying between them. The CDR3 bases are TGTGCCACCAGTGATTCGCTATCCCCAGCTTTCTTT. Translation gives CATSDSLSPAFF.

This chain links TRBV5-1 with TRBJ1-5; possible D gene TRBD1, 6 bases. The length of the CDR3 is 13 residues. Germline loops: CDR1 SGHRS, CDR2 YFSETQ. The V and J ends lost 1 base and 4 bases respectively, with 6 bases between them. CDR3 in amino acids: CASSLQGNQPQHF. CDR3 nucleotide sequence: TGCGCCAGCAGCTTGCAGGGGAATCAGCCCCAGCATTTT.

The chain recombines TRBV5-1 with TRBJ2-1, with TRBD1 matching 7 bases. CDR1 is SGHRS, CDR2 YFSETQ, per germline. The length of the CDR3 is 14 residues. With 6 bases clipped from V and 4 bases from J, the junction kept 7 bases outside the gene matches. CDR3 nucleotides: TGCGCCAGCATCGACGACAGGGTGTACAATGAGCAGTTCTTC. It yields the protein CASIDDRVYNEQFF.

This clone was picked up one time. The chain has TRBV11-2 and TRBJ2-2; a weak D match, TRBD2 (6 bases). This CDR3 region has 14 residues. Germline lookup yields CDR1 SGHAT and CDR2 FQNNGV. The V and J ends lost 6 bases and 5 bases respectively, with 13 bases between them. CDR3 coding DNA: TGTGCCAGCAGTTACGGTCGGGAGACCGGGGAGCTGTTTTTT. Amino acid sequence: CASSYGRETGELFF.

The chain uses TRBV6-6 and TRBJ1-3; 8 bases agree with TRBD1. Per the germline V gene, CDR1 is MNHNY and CDR2 is SVGAGI (reference sequence). This CDR3 has 16 amino acids. V lost 5 bases, J lost 2 bases, and 8 bases stayed unmatched. The CDR3 bases are TGTGCCAGCAGTCGAAGGACAGGGTATGCTGGAAACACCATATATTTT. As protein: CASSRRTGYAGNTIYF.

The chain links TRBV28 to TRBJ2-1; 10 bases map to TRBD1. Per germline, CDR1 MDHEN and CDR2 SYDVKM. Unmatched junction bases numbered 9, after V lost 5 bases and J lost 2 bases. This CDR3 is built from 17 residues. Written as DNA, the CDR3 is TGTGCCAGCAGTCCTCCTTCCGGGACAGGGGCCTACAATGAGCAGTTCTTC. This sequence encodes CASSPPSGTGAYNEQFF.

The V call is TRBV5-4, the J call TRBJ1-2; D possibly corresponds to TRBD1 (5 bases). V lost 4 bases and J 0 bases, leaving 10 bases between the germline ends. CDR3 size: 14 residues. Germline CDR1 and CDR2: SGHNT and YYREEE (reference sequence). The CDR3 nucleotides are TGTGCCAGCAGCCCGACAGTCCCTAACTATGGCTACACCTTC. This translates into CASSPTVPNYGYTF.

CDR3 protein: CASSGGRRVRTGELFF. The CDR3 bases are TGCGCCAGCAGCGGCGGCCGTCGCGTGAGGACCGGGGAGCTGTTTTTT. The chain recombines TRBV5-1 with TRBJ2-2, with unresolved D. The CDR3 extends over 16 amino acids. Per the germline V gene, CDR1 is SGHRS and CDR2 is YFSETQ. V shed 4 bases and J shed 5 bases, with 18 bases lying between them.

The rearrangement uses TRBV4-2 and TRBJ1-2; D not resolved. V was clipped by 4 bases and J by 3 bases, with 9 bases between them. The CDR3 contains 13 residues. Per the germline V gene, CDR1 is LGHNA and CDR2 is YNFKEQ. CDR3 region: CASSPAGYYGYTF. CDR3 coding DNA: TGTGCCAGCAGCCCCGCAGGATACTATGGCTACACCTTC.

This clone occurred a few times. This rearrangement joins TRBV6-6 to TRBJ1-6; TRBD1 might be the D (6 bases). The CDR3 is 12 residues long. Trimming pared 5 bases from V and 8 bases from J, leaving 7 bases between. The germline V gene encodes CDR1 MNHNY and CDR2 SVGAGI (reference sequence). DNA for the CDR3: TGTGCCAGCAGTAGGACAGATTCACCCCTCCACTTT. Its translation is CASSRTDSPLHF.

This chain joins TRBV7-2 and TRBJ2-7, with D unresolved. The CDR3 loop spans 13 amino acids. Germline V gives CDR1 SGHTA, CDR2 FQGNSA. V lost 1 base, J lost 6 bases, and 10 bases lay in between. The DNA for the CDR3 is TGTGCCAGCAGCTTAGGTCAAGAGAGCGAGCAGTACTTC. Protein product: CASSLGQESEQYF.

The chain uses TRBV27 and TRBJ2-7; D gene uncertain. This CDR3 spans 13 amino acids. The germline V gene encodes CDR1 MNHEY and CDR2 SMNVEV (reference sequence). Trimming stripped 5 bases from V and 5 bases from J, with 13 bases between. CDR3 in amino acids: CASSGLTTNEQYF. The CDR3 DNA reads as TGTGCCAGCAGTGGCCTTACTACGAACGAGCAGTACTTC.

The chain uses TRBV6-5 and TRBJ1-2, with TRBD1 matching over 8 bases. Germline values: CDR1 MNHEY, CDR2 SVGAGI. The CDR3 runs to 16 residues. V gave up 3 bases and J gave up 5 bases; unmatched junction bases: 11. Written as DNA, the CDR3 is TGTGCCAGCAGTTATTCCCCCGGACAGGGAGAATATGGCTACACCTTC. This sequence encodes CASSYSPGQGEYGYTF.

This chain connects TRBV12-5 to TRBJ2-3; 11 bases match TRBD2. The germline V gene has CDR1 LGHNT and CDR2 FRNRAP. With 1 base clipped from V and 10 bases from J, the junction kept 7 bases outside the gene matches. This CDR3 comprises 15 residues. CDR3 protein: CASGLGLAGFAAQYF. The CDR3 DNA reads TGTGCTAGTGGTTTGGGACTAGCGGGGTTCGCGGCGCAGTATTTT.

Written as DNA, the CDR3 is TGTGCCATCAGTGAGTCGATATACAGGGGAACACAATCCAATCAGCCCCAGCATTTT. This gives the protein CAISESIYRGTQSNQPQHF. This chain joins TRBV10-3 and TRBJ1-5, with TRBD1 identical over 7 bases. With V trimmed by 0 bases and J by 3 bases, 14 bases remained unmatched. CDR3 length equals 19 residues. CDR1 is ENHRY, CDR2 SYGVKD, per germline.

V gene TRBV29-1 combines with J gene TRBJ2-5; D possibly corresponds to TRBD2 (7 bases). From germline, CDR1 is SQVTM and CDR2 ANQGSEA. CDR3 length: 14 residues. V was cut by 8 bases and J by 7 bases, with 23 bases left in between. The DNA of the CDR3 is TGCAGCACCACAAGGGGGGGAGCAGAAGTGACCCAGTACTTC. This encodes CSTTRGGAEVTQYF. Based on the CDR3 plus reference TRBV29-1 and TRBJ2-5, the full variable domain is SAVISQKPSRDICQRGTSLTIQCQVDSQVTMMFWYRQQPGQSLTLIATANQGSEATYESGFVIDKFPISRPNLTFSTLTVSNMSPEDSSIYLCSTTRGGAEVTQYFGPGTRLLVL.

Only one count was recorded for this clone. This chain uses TRBV7-2 with TRBJ2-5, with TRBD2 matching over 8 bases. The CDR3 totals 14 residues. With 4 bases clipped from V and 7 bases from J, the junction kept 8 bases outside the gene matches. The germline V gene encodes CDR1 SGHTA and CDR2 FQGNSA. This CDR3 is CASSSTVRGGTQYF. The CDR3 DNA reads TGTGCCAGCAGCTCCACAGTCCGGGGGGGGACCCAGTACTTC.

The chain recombines TRBV29-1 with TRBJ2-3; D perhaps matches TRBD1 (5 bases). In germline, CDR1 is SQVTM, CDR2 ANQGSEA. V lost 1 base, J lost 2 bases, and 13 bases lay in between. The CDR3 extends over 15 amino acids. CDR3 loop: CSVEVAAGITDTQYF. The CDR3 nucleotides read TGCAGCGTTGAAGTCGCCGCAGGGATCACAGATACGCAGTATTTT.

V is TRBV18 and J is TRBJ2-7, with TRBD1 matching over 7 bases. The CDR3 runs 14 residues. J gave up 3 bases and V 0 bases, and 2 bases lay outside the gene matches. The germline gives CDR1 KGHSH, CDR2 LQKENI. The CDR3 protein is CASSPPWDSYEQYF. The CDR3, as DNA: TGTGCCAGCTCACCACCCTGGGACAGCTACGAGCAGTACTTC.

V is TRBV20-1 and J is TRBJ1-2; TRBD1 agrees at 9 bases. Germline V gene data show CDR1 as DFQATT and CDR2 as SNEGSKA (reference sequence). The CDR3 is 11 residues long. Trimming removed 6 bases from V and 8 bases from J; junction bases left unmatched: 4. The CDR3 is CSARQGGGYTF. Written as DNA, the CDR3 is TGCAGTGCCCGACAGGGGGGAGGCTACACCTTC.

This chain uses TRBV15 with TRBJ1-4, with a possible D match to TRBD1 (5 bases). CDR3 length: 15 amino acids. Germline V gene sequence: CDR1 LNHNV, CDR2 YYDKDF (reference sequence). Trimming pared 0 bases from V and 3 bases from J, leaving 8 bases between. DNA of the CDR3: TGTGCCACCAGCAGAGACAGGGTAGCTAATGAAAAACTGTTTTTT. This encodes CATSRDRVANEKLFF.

The J gene is TRBJ1-2, the V gene TRBV11-1, with TRBD1 as a possible D gene (5 bases). V was pared by 1 base and J by 6 bases, with 6 bases between. CDR1 is SGHAT, CDR2 FQDESV, per germline (reference sequence). This CDR3 is 12 amino acids long. This CDR3 reads CASSLGRDGYTF. The CDR3 DNA reads TGTGCCAGCAGCTTAGGCAGGGATGGCTACACCTTC.

This clone was observed a few times. The chain is built from TRBV19 and TRBJ2-7, with D maybe TRBD2 (6 bases). The V and J ends lost 5 bases and 6 bases respectively, with 17 bases between them. Germline loops: CDR1 LNHDA, CDR2 SQIVND (reference sequence). The CDR3 contains 14 residues. The CDR3, as DNA: TGTGCCAGTAGTTCGATGGGACTCCTAAGCGAGCAGTACTTC. Translation: CASSSMGLLSEQYF.